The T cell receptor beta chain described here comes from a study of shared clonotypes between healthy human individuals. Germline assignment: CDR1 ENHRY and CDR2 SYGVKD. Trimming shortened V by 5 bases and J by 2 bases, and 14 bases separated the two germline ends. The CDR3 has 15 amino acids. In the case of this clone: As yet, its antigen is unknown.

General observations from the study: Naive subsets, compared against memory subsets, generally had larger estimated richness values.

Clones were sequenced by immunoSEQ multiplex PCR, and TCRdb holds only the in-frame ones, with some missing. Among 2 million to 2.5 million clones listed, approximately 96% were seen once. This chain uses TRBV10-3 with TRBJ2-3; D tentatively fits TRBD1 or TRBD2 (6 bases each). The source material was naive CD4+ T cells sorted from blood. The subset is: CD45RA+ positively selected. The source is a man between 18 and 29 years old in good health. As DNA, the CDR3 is TGTGCCATCAGTAGGGGGGAGAAGAACACAGATACGCAGTATTTT. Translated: CAISRGEKNTDTQYF.